The T cell receptor beta chain under discussion was sequenced for a study of T cell responses to AZD1222 COVID-19 vaccine. Study information: Second-dose schedules of about 4 or about 12 weeks were combined. Study findings and constraints: Per reports, nearly half of all spike-specific TCRs target regions that are unmutated in variants.

Trimming pared 7 bases from V and 0 bases from J, leaving 13 bases between. CDR1 is LNHDA and CDR2 is SQIVND in the germline V gene (reference sequence). The CDR3 is made up of 15 amino acids. The assay was immunoSEQ multiplex PCR, and TCRdb's table has in-frame clones only and misses some. The sample yields 100,000 to 120,000 clones, roughly 92% seen once. With respect to this clone: Its specificity is unknown.

The sample was peripheral blood, taken on day 0 of AZD1222 vaccination. This sequence joins TRBV19 and TRBJ1-3, with a weak D call TRBD1 (5 bases). The sequence was obtained from an adult in good health. CDR3 loop: CASTPGTASGNTIYF. CDR3 in DNA: TGTGCCAGTACCCCCGGGACGGCCTCTGGAAACACCATATATTTT.